The 2 T cell receptor beta chains in this list originate from one sample, sequenced in a study of T cells in Graves' hyperthyroidism and ophthalmopathy (dated by TCRdb to about 2019). Library preparation employed multiplex PCR. The data were produced on an Illumina HiSeq 2000. The TCR beta CDR3 regions were amplified from RNA transcripts. The TCR CDR3 was subjected to a first round of RT-PCR using the HTBI primer set and the Qiagen OneStep RT-PCR kit. In-frame beta chains were kept once TCRdb had trimmed the public reads at Q25 with fastp and called clones with MiXCR. Each entry merges the rows of one CDR3 protein and shows their most common DNA and genes. The sample table records about 560,000 distinct CDR3 sequences; 15% to 20% of these occur just once. The ten largest make up about 18% of the sample. Sequencing was carried out using blood. The receptors originated from a woman aged 18 to 35 with Graves' hyperthyroidism.

This clonotype was recorded at least ten times. The rearrangement links TRBV11-3 to TRBJ2-1; D gene unclear. CDR3 size: 16 residues. The ends were cut back, 5 bases at V and 0 bases at J, with 14 bases in the middle. Per germline, CDR1 SGHNT and CDR2 YENEEA. The CDR3, as DNA: TGTGCCAGCAGCCACCCTAGGCAGAGCTCCTACAATGAGCAGTTCTTC. Its translation: CASSHPRQSSYNEQFF.

J is TRBJ1-3 and V is TRBV7-9; D might be TRBD1 (5 bases). Trimming took 2 bases from V and 4 from J, leaving 15 bases between them. From germline, CDR1 is SEHNR and CDR2 FQNEAQ (reference sequence). The CDR3 totals 16 residues. This CDR3 is CASSLPNSGSGNTIYF. CDR3 DNA sequence: TGTGCCAGCAGCTTACCCAACTCAGGGTCAGGAAACACCATATATTTT. Based on the CDR3 plus reference TRBV7-9 and TRBJ1-3, the full variable domain is DTGVSQNPRHKITKRGQNVTFRCDPISEHNRLYWYRQTLGQGPEFLTYFQNEAQLEKSRLLSDRFSAERPKGSFSTLEIQRTEQGDSAMYLCASSLPNSGSGNTIYFGEGSWLTVV.